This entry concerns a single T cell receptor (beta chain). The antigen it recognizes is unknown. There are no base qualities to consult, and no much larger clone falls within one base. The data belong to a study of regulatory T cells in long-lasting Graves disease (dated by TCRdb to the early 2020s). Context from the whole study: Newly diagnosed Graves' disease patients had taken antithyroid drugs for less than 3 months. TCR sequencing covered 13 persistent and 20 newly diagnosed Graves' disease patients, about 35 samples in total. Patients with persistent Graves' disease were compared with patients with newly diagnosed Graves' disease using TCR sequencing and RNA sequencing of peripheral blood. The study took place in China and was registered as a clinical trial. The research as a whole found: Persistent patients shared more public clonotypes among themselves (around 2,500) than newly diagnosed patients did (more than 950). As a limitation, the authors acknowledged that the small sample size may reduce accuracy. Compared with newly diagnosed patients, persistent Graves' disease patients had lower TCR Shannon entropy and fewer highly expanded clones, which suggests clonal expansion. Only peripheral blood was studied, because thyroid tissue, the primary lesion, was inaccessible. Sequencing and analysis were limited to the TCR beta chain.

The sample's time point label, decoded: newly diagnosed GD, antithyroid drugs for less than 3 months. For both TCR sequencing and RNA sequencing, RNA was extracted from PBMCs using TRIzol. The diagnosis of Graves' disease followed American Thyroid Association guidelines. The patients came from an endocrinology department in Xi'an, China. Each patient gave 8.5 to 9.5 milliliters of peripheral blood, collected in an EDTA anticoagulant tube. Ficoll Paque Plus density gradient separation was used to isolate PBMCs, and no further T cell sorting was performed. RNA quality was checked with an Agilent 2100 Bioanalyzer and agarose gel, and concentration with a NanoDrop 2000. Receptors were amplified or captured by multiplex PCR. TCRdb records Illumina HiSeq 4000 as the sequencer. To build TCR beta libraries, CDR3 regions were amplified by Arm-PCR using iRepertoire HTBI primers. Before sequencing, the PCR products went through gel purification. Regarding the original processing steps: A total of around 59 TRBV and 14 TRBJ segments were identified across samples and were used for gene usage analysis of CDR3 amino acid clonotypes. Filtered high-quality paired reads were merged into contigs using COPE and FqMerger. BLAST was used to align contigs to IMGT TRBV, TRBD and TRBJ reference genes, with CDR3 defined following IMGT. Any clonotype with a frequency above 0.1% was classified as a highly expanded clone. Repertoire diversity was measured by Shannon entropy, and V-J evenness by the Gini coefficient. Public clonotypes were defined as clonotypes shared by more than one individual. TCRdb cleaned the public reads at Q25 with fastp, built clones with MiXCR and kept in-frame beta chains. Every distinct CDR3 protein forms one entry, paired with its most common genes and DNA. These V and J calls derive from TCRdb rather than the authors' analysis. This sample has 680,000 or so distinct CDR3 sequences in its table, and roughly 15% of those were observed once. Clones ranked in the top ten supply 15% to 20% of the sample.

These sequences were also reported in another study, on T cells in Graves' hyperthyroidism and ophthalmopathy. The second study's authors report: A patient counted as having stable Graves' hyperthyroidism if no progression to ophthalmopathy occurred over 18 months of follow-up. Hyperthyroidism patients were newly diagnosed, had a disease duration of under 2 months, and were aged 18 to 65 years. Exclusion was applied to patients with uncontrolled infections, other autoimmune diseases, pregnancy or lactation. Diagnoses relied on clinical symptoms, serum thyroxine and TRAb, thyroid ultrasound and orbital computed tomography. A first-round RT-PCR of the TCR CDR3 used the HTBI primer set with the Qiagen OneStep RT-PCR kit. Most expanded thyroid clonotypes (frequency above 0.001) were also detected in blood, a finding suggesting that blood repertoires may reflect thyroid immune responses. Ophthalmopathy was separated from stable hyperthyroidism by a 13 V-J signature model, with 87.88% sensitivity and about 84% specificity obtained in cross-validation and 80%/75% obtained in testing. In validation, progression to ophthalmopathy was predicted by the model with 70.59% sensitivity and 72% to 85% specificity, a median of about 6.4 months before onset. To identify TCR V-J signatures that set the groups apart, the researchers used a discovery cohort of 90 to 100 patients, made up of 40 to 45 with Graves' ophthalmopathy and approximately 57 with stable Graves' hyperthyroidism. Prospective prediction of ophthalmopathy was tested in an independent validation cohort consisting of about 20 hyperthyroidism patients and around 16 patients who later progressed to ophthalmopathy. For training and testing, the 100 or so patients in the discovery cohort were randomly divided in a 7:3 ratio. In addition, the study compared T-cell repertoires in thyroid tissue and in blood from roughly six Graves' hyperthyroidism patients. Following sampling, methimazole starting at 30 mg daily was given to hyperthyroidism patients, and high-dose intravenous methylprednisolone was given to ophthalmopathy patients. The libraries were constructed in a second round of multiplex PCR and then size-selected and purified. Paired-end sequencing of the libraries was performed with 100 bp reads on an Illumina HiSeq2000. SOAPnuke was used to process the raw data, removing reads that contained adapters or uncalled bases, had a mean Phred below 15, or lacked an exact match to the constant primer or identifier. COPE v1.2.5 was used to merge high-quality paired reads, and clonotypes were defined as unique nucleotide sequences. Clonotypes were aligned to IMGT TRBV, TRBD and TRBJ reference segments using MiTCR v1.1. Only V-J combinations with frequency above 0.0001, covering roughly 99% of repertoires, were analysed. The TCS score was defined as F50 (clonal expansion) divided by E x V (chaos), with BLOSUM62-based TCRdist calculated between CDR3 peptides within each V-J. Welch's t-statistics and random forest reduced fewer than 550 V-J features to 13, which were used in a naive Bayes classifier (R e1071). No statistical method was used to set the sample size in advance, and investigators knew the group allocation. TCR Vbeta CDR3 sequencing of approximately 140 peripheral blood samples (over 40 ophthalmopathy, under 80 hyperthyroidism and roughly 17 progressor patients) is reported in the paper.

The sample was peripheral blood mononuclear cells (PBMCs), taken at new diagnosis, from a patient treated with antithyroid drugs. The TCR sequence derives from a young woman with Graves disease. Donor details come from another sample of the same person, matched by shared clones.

The CDR3 protein is CASSPDGFGNTIYF. The nucleotide sequence is TGTGCCAGCTCACCAGACGGGTTTGGAAACACCATATATTTT. Recombination joined TRBV18 with TRBJ1-3; the D gene is unclear. CDR1 and CDR2 are drawn from the germline V gene: KGHSH, LQKENI. There are 14 amino acids in the CDR3, from cysteine to phenylalanine inclusive. Just the 42-base CDR3 DNA is kept, in frame starting at base 1. Trimming removed 2 bases from V and 3 bases from J, leaving 8 bases between the germline ends. This CDR3, with the reference TRBV18 and TRBJ1-3 proteins standing in past its ends, gives the full variable domain NAGVMQNPRHLVRRRGQEARLRCSPMKGHSHVYWYRQLPEEGLKFMVYLQKENIIDESGMPKERFSAEFPKEGPSILRIQQVVRGDSAAYFCASSPDGFGNTIYFGEGSWLTVV.